These 10 T cell receptor beta chains share one sample of origin, sequenced in a study of cytomegalovirus exposure and HLA in healthy donors. Sequencing used immunoSEQ multiplex PCR; TCRdb keeps in-frame clones, though not all of them. In the table there are 100,000 or so clones, roughly 87% of which are singletons. Sequencing was performed on PBMCs. The receptors were gathered from a man between 18 and 29 years old in good health and CMV-seropositive.

The V and J genes are TRBV15 and TRBJ1-2; a possible D gene is TRBD1 (5 bases). The CDR3 is made up of 14 amino acids. V gave up 1 base and J gave up 2 bases, with 8 bases separating them. Germline V gives CDR1 LNHNV, CDR2 YYDKDF (reference sequence). The CDR3 sequence: CATSRAGNNYGYTF. Here the CDR3 DNA reads TGTGCCACCAGCAGAGCAGGGAACAACTATGGCTACACCTTC. The entire variable domain, with the rest obtained from reference TRBV15 and TRBJ1-2, is as follows: DAMVIQNPRYQVTQFGKPVTLSCSQTLNHNVMYWYQQKSSQAPKLLFHYYDKDFNNEADTPDNFQSRRPNTSFCFLDIRSPGLGDTAMYLCATSRAGNNYGYTFGSGTRLTVV.

CDR3 amino acids: CASSYTGGEQYF. Here the CDR3 DNA reads TGTGCCAGCAGTTACACGGGGGGGGAGCAGTACTTC. This chain joins TRBV2 and TRBJ2-7, with 8 bases lining up with TRBD2. The CDR3 spans 12 residues. CDR1 is SNHLY and CDR2 is FYNNEI in the germline V gene. The V and J ends lost 5 bases and 7 bases, in that order; junction bases with no gene match: 4.

The rearrangement uses TRBV11-2 and TRBJ2-7; D gene uncertain. V lost 3 bases to trimming and J lost 3 bases, with 6 bases between them. Germline CDR1 reads SGHAT; CDR2 reads FQNNGV. The CDR3 sequence is 12 residues long. Here the CDR3 DNA reads TGTGCCAGCAGCTTTGTCAGCTACGAGCAGTACTTC. It specifies CASSFVSYEQYF.

This clone was counted a few times. The gene calls are TRBV4-3 and TRBJ2-7, with 13 bases aligning to TRBD2. Germline V lookup: CDR1 LGHNA, CDR2 YSLEER. There are 16 residues in the CDR3. V gave up 0 bases and J gave up 5 bases; unmatched junction bases: 4. This CDR3 is CASSQDGLAGVHEQYF. Here the CDR3 DNA reads TGCGCCAGCAGCCAAGATGGACTAGCGGGAGTTCACGAGCAGTACTTC.

V usage is TRBV6-1 and J usage is TRBJ1-1; 11 nucleotides align to TRBD1. This CDR3 comprises 15 residues. Germline V gene lookup returns CDR1 MNHNS and CDR2 SASEGT. V trimming: 4 bases; J trimming: 4 bases; junction bases outside the gene matches: 5. The CDR3 DNA follows: TGTGCCAGCAGTGTCACCGGGACAGGGGGCACTGAAGCTTTCTTT. It specifies CASSVTGTGGTEAFF.

J is TRBJ2-3 and V is TRBV27, with TRBD1 matching over 12 bases. The germline V gene encodes CDR1 MNHEY and CDR2 SMNVEV (reference sequence). J was trimmed by 7 bases and V by 5 bases; bases with no gene match: 7. The CDR3 totals 15 residues. CDR3 in amino acids: CASSRDRGLSYTQYF. CDR3 sequence (DNA): TGTGCCAGCAGTCGGGACAGGGGGCTCTCATATACGCAGTATTTT.

The rearrangement links TRBV7-8 to TRBJ1-5, with D possibly TRBD1 on 5 matching bases. Trimming shortened V by 1 base and J by 8 bases, and 6 bases separated the two germline ends. CDR3 size: 12 residues. The germline V gene has CDR1 SGHVS and CDR2 FQNEAQ. The CDR3 bases are TGTGCCAGCAGCTTAGTACAGGAGCCCCAGCATTTT. It is translated as CASSLVQEPQHF.

This clone was picked up one time. J is TRBJ2-1 and V is TRBV5-1; 10 nucleotides line up with TRBD2. Germline CDR1 reads SGHRS; CDR2 reads YFSETQ. This CDR3 spans 18 amino acids. J lost 0 bases, V lost 3 bases, and 9 bases had no gene match. CDR3 amino acids: CASSSLTSGQSSYNEQFF. In DNA, the CDR3 is TGCGCCAGCAGCTCCTTGACTAGCGGGCAAAGCTCCTACAATGAGCAGTTCTTC. Complete variable domain (other parts from reference TRBV5-1 and TRBJ2-1): KAGVTQTPRYLIKTRGQQVTLSCSPISGHRSVSWYQQTPGQGLQFLFEYFSETQRNKGNFPGRFSGRQFSNSRSEMNVSTLELGDSALYLCASSSLTSGQSSYNEQFFGPGTRLTVL.

The CDR3 bases are TGCAGCGTTGAAGATTTCGGGGGACAGGGGGGCAATGAGCAGTTCTTC. Translated: CSVEDFGGQGGNEQFF. The chain couples TRBV29-1 to TRBJ2-1; 11 bases match TRBD1. The trim removed 0 bases at V and 6 bases at J, leaving 7 bases unmatched. Germline V gene sequence: CDR1 SQVTM, CDR2 ANQGSEA. The CDR3 extends over 16 amino acids.

The chain joins TRBV7-2 to TRBJ2-7, with 7 bases matching TRBD1. J was trimmed by 1 base and V by 2 bases; bases with no gene match: 5. Looked up from germline, CDR1 is SGHTA and CDR2 is FQGNSA. CDR3 length equals 15 residues. The CDR3 bases are TGTGCCAGCAGCTTAACAGGGGTTTCTTCCTACGAGCAGTACTTC. It encodes CASSLTGVSSYEQYF.